This entry is about one T cell receptor beta chain. Its antigen is undetermined. Investigators reverse transcribed all isolated RNA, so they sequenced expressed TCRB transcripts. The assay was immunoSEQ multiplex PCR, and TCRdb's table has in-frame clones only and misses some. Of some 130,000 clones listed, around 8.8% were seen once; the top ten hold approximately 0.7%. The record originates from a study of beta chain features in type 1 diabetes. Study-level results: Moderate yet significant TCRB CDR3 shortening was seen in Type 1 diabetes patients in all four CD4+ subsets.

V was pared by 5 bases and J by 1 base, with 11 bases between. Germline CDR1 SGHTA, CDR2 FQGTGA. The CDR3 length is 15 residues. Material: central memory CD4+ T cells from blood. This chain connects TRBV7-3 to TRBJ2-2; possibly TRBD2 for D (5 bases). The sequence was collected from a man aged 25 to 40 with type 1 diabetes. The CDR3 nucleotides read TGTGCCAGCAGCCCGGGGTCTTTGAACACCGGGGAGCTGTTTTTT. This gives the protein CASSPGSLNTGELFF.